The entry below describes one T cell receptor (beta chain). This entry belongs to a study of blood T cells in healthy people across ages. Germline V lookup: CDR1 DFQATT, CDR2 SNEGSKA (reference sequence). This CDR3 contains 14 residues. With 1 base clipped from V and 6 bases from J, the junction kept 5 bases outside the gene matches. Primed by a sample-barcoded 5' primer and a J-beta primer mix, a second PCR proceeded for roughly 6 to 12 cycles. Using its own MiXCR run on the 5' RACE reads, TCRdb lists one record per CDR3 protein. Of roughly 800,000 distinct CDR3 sequences listed, approximately 35% were seen once; the top ten hold 10% to 15%.

The source of this sequence is a young man in good health. The sequenced material came from blood. This rearrangement joins TRBV20-1 to TRBJ2-1; 8 positions agree with TRBD2. CDR3 DNA: TGCAGTGCTAGAGGTAGCGGGGTCGGCAATGAGCAGTTCTTC. Residues: CSARGSGVGNEQFF.